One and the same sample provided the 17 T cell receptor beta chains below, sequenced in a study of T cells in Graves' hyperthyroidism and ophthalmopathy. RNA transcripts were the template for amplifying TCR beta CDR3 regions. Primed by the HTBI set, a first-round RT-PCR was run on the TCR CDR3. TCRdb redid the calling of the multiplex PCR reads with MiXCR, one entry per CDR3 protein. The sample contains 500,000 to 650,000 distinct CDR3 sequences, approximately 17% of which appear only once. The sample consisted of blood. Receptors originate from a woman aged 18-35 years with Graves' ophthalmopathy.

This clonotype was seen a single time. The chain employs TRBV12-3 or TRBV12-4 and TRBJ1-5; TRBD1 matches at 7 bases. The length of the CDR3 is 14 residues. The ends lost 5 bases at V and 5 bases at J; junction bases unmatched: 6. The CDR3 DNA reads TGTGCCAGCAGTAGCTCCACAGGGGATCAGCCCCAGCATTTT. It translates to CASSSSTGDQPQHF.

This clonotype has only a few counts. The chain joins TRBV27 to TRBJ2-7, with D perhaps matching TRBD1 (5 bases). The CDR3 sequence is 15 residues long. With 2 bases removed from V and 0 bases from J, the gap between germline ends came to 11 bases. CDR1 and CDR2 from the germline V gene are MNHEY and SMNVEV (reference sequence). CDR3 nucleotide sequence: TGTGCCAGCAGTTTAATACAGGAGAACTCCTACGAGCAGTACTTC. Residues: CASSLIQENSYEQYF.

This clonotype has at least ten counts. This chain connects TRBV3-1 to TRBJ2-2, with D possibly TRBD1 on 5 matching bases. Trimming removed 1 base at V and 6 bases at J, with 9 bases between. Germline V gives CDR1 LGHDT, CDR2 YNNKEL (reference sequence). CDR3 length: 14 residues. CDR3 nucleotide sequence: TGTGCCAGCAGCCAAGCGCAGGGCGCCGGGGAGCTGTTTTTT. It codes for CASSQAQGAGELFF.

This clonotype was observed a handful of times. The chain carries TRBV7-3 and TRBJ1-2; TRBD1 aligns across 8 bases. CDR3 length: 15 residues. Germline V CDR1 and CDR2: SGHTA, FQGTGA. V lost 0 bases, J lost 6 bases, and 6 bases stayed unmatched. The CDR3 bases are TGTGCCAGCAGCTTAACCCCCGGACAGGGTGATGGCTACACCTTC. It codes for CASSLTPGQGDGYTF. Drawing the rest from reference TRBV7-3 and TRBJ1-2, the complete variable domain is GAGVSQTPSNKVTEKGKYVELRCDPISGHTALYWYRQSLGQGPEFLIYFQGTGAADDSGLPNDRFFAVRPEGSVSTLKIQRTERGDSAVYLCASSLTPGQGDGYTFGSGTRLTVV.

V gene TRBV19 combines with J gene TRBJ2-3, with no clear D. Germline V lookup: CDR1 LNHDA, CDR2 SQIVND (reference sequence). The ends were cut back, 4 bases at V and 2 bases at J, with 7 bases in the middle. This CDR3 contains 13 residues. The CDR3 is CASSTTHTDTQYF. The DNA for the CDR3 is TGTGCCAGTAGTACTACACACACAGATACGCAGTATTTT.

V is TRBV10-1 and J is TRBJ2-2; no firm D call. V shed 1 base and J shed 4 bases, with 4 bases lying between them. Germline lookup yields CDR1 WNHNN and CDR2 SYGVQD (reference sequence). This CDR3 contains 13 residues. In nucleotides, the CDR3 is TGCGCCAGCAGTGAGTTTGTCACCGGGGAGCTGTTTTTT. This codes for CASSEFVTGELFF.

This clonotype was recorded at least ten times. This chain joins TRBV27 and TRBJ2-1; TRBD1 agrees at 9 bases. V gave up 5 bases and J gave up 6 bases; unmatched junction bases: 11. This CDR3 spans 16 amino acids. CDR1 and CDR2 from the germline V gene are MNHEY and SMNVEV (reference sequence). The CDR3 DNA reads TGTGCCAGCAGTGAACAGGGGGCGTTTGGTAGCAATGAGCAGTTCTTC. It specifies CASSEQGAFGSNEQFF.

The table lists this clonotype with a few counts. As DNA, the CDR3 is TGCGCCAGCAGCGCCCTAGCAGATACGCAGTATTTT. It encodes CASSALADTQYF. The V gene is TRBV5-1, the J gene TRBJ2-3; D is undetermined. The germline V gene encodes CDR1 SGHRS and CDR2 YFSETQ. V was cut by 4 bases and J by 4 bases, with 7 bases left in between. There are 12 residues in the CDR3.

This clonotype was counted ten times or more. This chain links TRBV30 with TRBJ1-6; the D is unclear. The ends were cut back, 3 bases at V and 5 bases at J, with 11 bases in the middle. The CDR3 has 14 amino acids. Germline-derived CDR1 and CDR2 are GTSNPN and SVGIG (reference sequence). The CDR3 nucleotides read TGTGCCTGGAGGGACCGCCTGAATAATTCACCCCTCCACTTT. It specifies CAWRDRLNNSPLHF.

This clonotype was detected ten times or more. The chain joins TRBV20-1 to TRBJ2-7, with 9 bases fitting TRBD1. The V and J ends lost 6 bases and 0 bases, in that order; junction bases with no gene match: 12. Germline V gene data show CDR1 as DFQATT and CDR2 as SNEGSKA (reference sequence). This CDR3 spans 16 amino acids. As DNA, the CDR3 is TGCAGTGCAAACCTGCTGGGACAGGGAATCTCCTACGAGCAGTACTTC. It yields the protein CSANLLGQGISYEQYF.

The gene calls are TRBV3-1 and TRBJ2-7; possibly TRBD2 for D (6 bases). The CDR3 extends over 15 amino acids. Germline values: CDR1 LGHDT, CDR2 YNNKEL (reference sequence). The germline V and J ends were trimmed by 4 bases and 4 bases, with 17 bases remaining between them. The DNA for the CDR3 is TGTGCCAGCAGCCTGGGGAGAGGGACTTGGTACGAGCAGTACTTC. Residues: CASSLGRGTWYEQYF.

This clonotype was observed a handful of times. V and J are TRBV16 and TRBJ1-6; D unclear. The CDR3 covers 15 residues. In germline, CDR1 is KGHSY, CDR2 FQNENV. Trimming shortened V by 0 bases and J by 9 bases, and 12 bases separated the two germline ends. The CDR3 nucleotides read TGTGCCAGCAGCCAATCGTCGGGGAGAGGTTCACCCCTCCACTTT. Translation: CASSQSSGRGSPLHF.

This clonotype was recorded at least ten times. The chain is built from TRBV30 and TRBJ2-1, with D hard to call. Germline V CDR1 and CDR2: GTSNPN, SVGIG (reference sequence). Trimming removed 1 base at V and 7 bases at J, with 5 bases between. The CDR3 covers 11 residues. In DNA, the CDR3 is TGTGCCTGGAGTGAGAGTAATGAGCAGTTCTTC. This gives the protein CAWSESNEQFF.

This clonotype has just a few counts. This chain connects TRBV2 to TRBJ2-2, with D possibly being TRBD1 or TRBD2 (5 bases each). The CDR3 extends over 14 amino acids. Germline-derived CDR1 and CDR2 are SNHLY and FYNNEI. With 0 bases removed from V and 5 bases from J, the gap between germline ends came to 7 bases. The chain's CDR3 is CASSEAEGTGELFF. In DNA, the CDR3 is TGTGCCAGCAGTGAAGCCGAGGGGACCGGGGAGCTGTTTTTT.

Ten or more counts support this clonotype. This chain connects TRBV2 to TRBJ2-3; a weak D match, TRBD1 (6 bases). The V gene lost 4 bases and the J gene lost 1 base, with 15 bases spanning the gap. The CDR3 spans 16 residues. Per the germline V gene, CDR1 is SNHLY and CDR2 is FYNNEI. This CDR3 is CASSGVGGRGTDTQYF. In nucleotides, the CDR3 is TGTGCCAGCAGTGGAGTAGGGGGACGAGGCACAGATACGCAGTATTTT.

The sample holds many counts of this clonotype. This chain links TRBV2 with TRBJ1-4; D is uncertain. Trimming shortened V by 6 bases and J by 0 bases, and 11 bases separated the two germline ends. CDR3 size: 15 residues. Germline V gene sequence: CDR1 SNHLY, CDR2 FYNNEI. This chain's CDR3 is CASRRTEATNEKLFF. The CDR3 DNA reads TGTGCCAGCAGAAGGACGGAGGCAACTAATGAAAAACTGTTTTTT.

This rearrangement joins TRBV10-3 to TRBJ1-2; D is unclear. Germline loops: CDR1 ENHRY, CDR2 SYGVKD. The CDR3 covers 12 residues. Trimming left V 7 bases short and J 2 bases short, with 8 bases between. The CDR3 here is CAIMRSNYGYTF. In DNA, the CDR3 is TGTGCCATCATGAGAAGCAACTATGGCTACACCTTC.